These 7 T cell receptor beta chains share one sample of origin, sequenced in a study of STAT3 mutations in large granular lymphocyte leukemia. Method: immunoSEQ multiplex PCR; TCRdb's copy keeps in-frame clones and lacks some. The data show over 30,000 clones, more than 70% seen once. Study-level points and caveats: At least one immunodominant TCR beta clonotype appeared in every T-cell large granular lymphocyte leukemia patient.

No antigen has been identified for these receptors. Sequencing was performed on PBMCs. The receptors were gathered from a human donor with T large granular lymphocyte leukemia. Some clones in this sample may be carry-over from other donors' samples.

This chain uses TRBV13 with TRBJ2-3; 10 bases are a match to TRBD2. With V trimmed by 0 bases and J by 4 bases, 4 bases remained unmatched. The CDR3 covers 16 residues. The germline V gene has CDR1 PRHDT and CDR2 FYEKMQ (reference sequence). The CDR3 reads CASSLGGGTSADTQYF. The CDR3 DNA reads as TGTGCCAGCAGCTTAGGTGGCGGGACTAGCGCAGATACGCAGTATTTT.

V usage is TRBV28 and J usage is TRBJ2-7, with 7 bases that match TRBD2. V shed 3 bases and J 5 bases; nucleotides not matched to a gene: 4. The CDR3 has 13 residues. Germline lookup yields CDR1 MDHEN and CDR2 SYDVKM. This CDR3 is CASSFTSADEQYF. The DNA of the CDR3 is TGTGCCAGCAGTTTTACTAGCGCTGACGAGCAGTACTTC.

The CDR3 bases are TGTGCCAGCAGCTCGAATAATCAGGGGGGCACTGAAGCTTTCTTT. As protein: CASSSNNQGGTEAFF. The chain is built from TRBV13 and TRBJ1-1; 7 bases align to TRBD1. V gave up 4 bases and J gave up 4 bases; unmatched junction bases: 9. From germline, CDR1 is PRHDT and CDR2 FYEKMQ (reference sequence). This CDR3 is 15 amino acids long. Based on the CDR3 plus reference TRBV13 and TRBJ1-1, the full variable domain is AAGVIQSPRHLIKEKRETATLKCYPIPRHDTVYWYQQGPGQDPQFLISFYEKMQSDKGSIPDRFSAQQFSDYHSELNMSSLELGDSALYFCASSSNNQGGTEAFFGQGTRLTVV.

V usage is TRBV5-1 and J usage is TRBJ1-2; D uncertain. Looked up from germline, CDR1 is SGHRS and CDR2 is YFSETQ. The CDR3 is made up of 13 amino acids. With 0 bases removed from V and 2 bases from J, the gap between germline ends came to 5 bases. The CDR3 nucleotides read TGCGCCAGCAGCTTGGGTGACAACTATGGCTACACCTTC. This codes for CASSLGDNYGYTF.

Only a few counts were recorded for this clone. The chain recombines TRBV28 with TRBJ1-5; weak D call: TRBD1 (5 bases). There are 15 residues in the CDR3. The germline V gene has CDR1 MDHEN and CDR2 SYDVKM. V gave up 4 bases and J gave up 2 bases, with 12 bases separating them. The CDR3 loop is CASSYRGGGNQPQHF. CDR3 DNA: TGTGCCAGCAGTTATAGGGGAGGTGGCAATCAGCCCCAGCATTTT. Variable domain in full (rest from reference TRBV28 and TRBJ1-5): DVKVTQSSRYLVKRTGEKVFLECVQDMDHENMFWYRQDPGLGLRLIYFSYDVKMKEKGDIPEGYSVSREKKERFSLILESASTNQTSMYLCASSYRGGGNQPQHFGDGTRLSIL.

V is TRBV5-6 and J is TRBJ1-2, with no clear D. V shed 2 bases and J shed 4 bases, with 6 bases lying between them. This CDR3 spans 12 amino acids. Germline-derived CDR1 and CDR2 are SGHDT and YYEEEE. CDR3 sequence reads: CASSLAGYGYTF. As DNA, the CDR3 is TGTGCCAGCAGCTTAGCAGGCTATGGCTACACCTTC. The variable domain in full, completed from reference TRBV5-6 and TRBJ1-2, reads DAGVTQSPTHLIKTRGQQVTLRCSPKSGHDTVSWYQQALGQGPQFIFQYYEEEERQRGNFPDRFSGHQFPNYSSELNVNALLLGDSALYLCASSLAGYGYTFGSGTRLTVV.

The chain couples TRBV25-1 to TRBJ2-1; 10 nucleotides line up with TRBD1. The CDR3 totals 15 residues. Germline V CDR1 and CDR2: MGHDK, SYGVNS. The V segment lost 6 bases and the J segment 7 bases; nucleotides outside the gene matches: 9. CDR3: CASSSDRGPGNEQFF. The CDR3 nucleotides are TGTGCCAGCAGCTCCGACAGGGGGCCGGGGAATGAGCAGTTCTTC.